This T cell receptor (beta chain) derives from a study of multiple sclerosis patients with progressive multifocal leukoencephalopathy. Study-level points and caveats: Clones expanded at PML were already present before and during natalizumab. TRBV and TRBJ usage showed no common pattern when PML developed.

Clones were sequenced by immunoSEQ multiplex PCR, and TCRdb holds only the in-frame ones, with some missing. The sample has approximately 28,000 clones; over 80% are singletons. For this clone: The target antigen is unknown.

The time point here: time of PML onset. The TCR was taken from a woman aged 40 to 50 with progressive multifocal leukoencephalopathy. The sample was PBMCs, taken from a patient treated with natalizumab.

The CDR3 sequence is CASKSGTGETQYF. CDR3 DNA sequence: TGTGCCAGCAAATCCGGGACGGGAGAGACCCAGTACTTC. The chain couples TRBV6-5 to TRBJ2-5; the D gene could be TRBD1 or TRBD2 (5 bases each). The CDR3 runs 13 residues. CDR1 MNHEY and CDR2 SVGAGI come from the germline V gene. Trimming stripped 7 bases from V and 4 bases from J, with 13 bases between.